This entry lists 21 T cell receptor beta chains sequenced from one sample in a study of blood T cell repertoires in COVID-19 (dated by TCRdb to the early 2020s). Libraries were made using the immunoSEQ multiplex PCR assay. The immuneACCESS repertoire file appears here via TCRdb, limited to in-frame rearrangements. These files lack a portion of the clones; in checked studies, under half of the deficit traces to unresolved V genes, and the cause of the others is not known. Across this sample there are 50,000 to 75,000 clones, with 65% to 80% seen only once. Of the sample, 15% to 20% falls within the top ten clones. Sequenced sample: peripheral blood. The receptors here all came from a man aged 55-75 years with acute or convalescent COVID-19.

This clone has a handful of counts. This sequence joins TRBV5-1 and TRBJ2-5, with 12 bases fitting TRBD2. The germline V gene encodes CDR1 SGHRS and CDR2 YFSETQ. The CDR3 is made up of 17 amino acids. Trimming took 3 bases from V and 2 from J; bases not matched to a gene: 8. CDR3: CASSYRTSGIEQETQYF. CDR3 nucleotide sequence: TGCGCCAGCAGCTACCGGACTAGCGGGATTGAGCAAGAGACCCAGTACTTC. The entire variable domain, with the rest obtained from reference TRBV5-1 and TRBJ2-5, is as follows: KAGVTQTPRYLIKTRGQQVTLSCSPISGHRSVSWYQQTPGQGLQFLFEYFSETQRNKGNFPGRFSGRQFSNSRSEMNVSTLELGDSALYLCASSYRTSGIEQETQYFGPGTRLLVL.

This clone appeared once. This sequence joins TRBV5-1 and TRBJ1-5, with unresolved D. This CDR3 has 17 amino acids. Germline lookup yields CDR1 SGHRS and CDR2 YFSETQ. Trimming stripped 0 bases from V and 1 base from J, with 14 bases between. This chain's CDR3 is CASSLDFWSWSNQPQHF. The CDR3 nucleotides are TGCGCCAGCAGCTTGGATTTCTGGAGCTGGAGCAATCAGCCCCAGCATTTT.

This clone was counted only a few times. The rearrangement uses TRBV6-5 and TRBJ2-7, with TRBD1 matching over 7 bases. Germline-derived CDR1 and CDR2 are MNHEY and SVGAGI. The CDR3 consists of 13 residues. The junction had 4 bases not matched to a gene; V was cut back by 7 bases and J by 1 base. The CDR3 nucleotides are TGTGCCAGCAAGGGACAGCGATCCTACGAGCAGTACTTC. Its protein is CASKGQRSYEQYF.

The rearrangement links TRBV7-3 to TRBJ2-5; TRBD2 might be the D (6 bases). This CDR3 has 17 residues. V lost 0 bases and J lost 7, with 21 bases in between. Germline V CDR1 and CDR2: SGHTA, FQGTGA. In DNA, the CDR3 is TGTGCCAGCAGCTTAACCCTCACGCGGGGTTCTAGGGTGACCCAGTACTTC. It encodes CASSLTLTRGSRVTQYF.

This clone was seen a handful of times. The chain joins TRBV13 to TRBJ1-5, with D hard to call. Trimming left V 4 bases short and J 3 bases short, with 4 bases between. Germline CDR1 reads PRHDT; CDR2 reads FYEKMQ (reference sequence). The CDR3 is made up of 12 amino acids. The CDR3 region has the DNA TGTGCCAGCAGCTCCTACAATCAGCCCCAGCATTTT. Translation gives CASSSYNQPQHF.

The V and J genes are TRBV2 and TRBJ2-1, with 10 nucleotides matching TRBD2. Germline lookup yields CDR1 SNHLY and CDR2 FYNNEI. The CDR3 is 13 amino acids. The trim removed 6 bases at V and 6 bases at J, leaving 2 bases unmatched. The DNA of the CDR3 is TGTGCCAGCAGGCAGCGGGAGGGCAATGAGCAGTTCTTC. This codes for CASRQREGNEQFF.

This chain links TRBV7-3 with TRBJ2-1; 11 positions match TRBD2. This CDR3 comprises 15 residues. From germline, CDR1 is SGHTA and CDR2 FQGTGA. V shed 1 base, J shed 7 bases, and the junction held 3 bases outside the gene matches. Written as DNA, the CDR3 is TGTGCCAGCAGCTTAATTAGCGGGAGGGGTAATGAGCAGTTCTTC. Protein product: CASSLISGRGNEQFF.

The J gene is TRBJ1-6, the V gene TRBV7-3, with TRBD1 as a possible D gene (6 bases). The CDR3 consists of 15 residues. Looked up from germline, CDR1 is SGHTA and CDR2 is FQGTGA. V lost 5 bases to trimming and J lost 5 bases, with 13 bases between them. This CDR3 reads CASSHSGTNNSPLHF. The DNA of the CDR3 is TGTGCCAGCAGCCACTCCGGGACAAATAATTCACCCCTCCACTTT.

This chain joins TRBV5-4 and TRBJ2-6; the match to TRBD1 covers 9 bases. Germline CDR1 reads SGHNT; CDR2 reads YYREEE (reference sequence). The CDR3 has 17 amino acids. V lost 4 bases, J lost 2 bases, and 7 bases stayed unmatched. Written as DNA, the CDR3 is TGTGCCAGCAGCAACAGGGGGCGATTGGCTGGGGCCAACGTCCTGACTTTC. It encodes CASSNRGRLAGANVLTF.

The CDR3 coding sequence is TGTGCCAGCAGCTTAGGGGCGGGAGGGGGCCTACTTCAGTACGAGCAGTACTTC. Translation gives CASSLGAGGGLLQYEQYF. The chain links TRBV13 to TRBJ2-7; TRBD2 matches at 9 bases. The CDR3 consists of 18 residues. V dropped 0 bases and J dropped 4; count of bases not matched to a gene: 13. Germline lookup yields CDR1 PRHDT and CDR2 FYEKMQ (reference sequence).

This rearrangement joins TRBV7-2 to TRBJ2-5; tentatively, D is TRBD1 (6 bases). The germline CDR1 and CDR2 sequences are SGHTA and FQGNSA. The germline V and J ends were trimmed by 5 bases and 4 bases, with 14 bases remaining between them. The CDR3 consists of 14 residues. This CDR3 is CASSRAQGIETQYF. The DNA of the CDR3 is TGTGCCAGCAGCAGAGCCCAGGGGATAGAGACCCAGTACTTC.

The chain recombines TRBV5-4 with TRBJ2-5, with TRBD2 identical over 12 bases. V dropped 0 bases and J dropped 5; count of bases not matched to a gene: 2. The CDR3 contains 15 residues. The germline V gene has CDR1 SGHNT and CDR2 YYREEE (reference sequence). CDR3 sequence: CASSLASGRGETQYF. CDR3 nucleotide sequence: TGTGCCAGCAGCTTGGCTAGCGGGAGGGGTGAGACCCAGTACTTC. The full variable domain, completed using reference TRBV5-4 and TRBJ2-5, is ETGVTQSPTHLIKTRGQQVTLRCSSQSGHNTVSWYQQALGQGPQFIFQYYREEENGRGNFPPRFSGLQFPNYSSELNVNALELDDSALYLCASSLASGRGETQYFGPGTRLLVL.

This chain connects TRBV5-1 to TRBJ2-7; TRBD1 might be the D (5 bases). The germline CDR1 and CDR2 sequences are SGHRS and YFSETQ. The V end lost 3 bases, the J end lost 3 bases, and 10 bases lay between the germline ends. The CDR3 totals 13 residues. The CDR3 is CASSSLRGYEQYF. In nucleotides, the CDR3 is TGCGCCAGCAGCTCCCTAAGGGGCTACGAGCAGTACTTC.

Only one count was recorded for this clone. The V gene is TRBV7-9, the J gene TRBJ2-5, with TRBD2 identical over 8 bases. V shed 3 bases, J shed 2 bases, and the junction held 5 bases outside the gene matches. Germline V lookup: CDR1 SEHNR, CDR2 FQNEAQ (reference sequence). The CDR3 sequence is 15 residues long. The CDR3 DNA follows: TGTGCCAGCAGCTTGATAAGCGGGAGTCAAGAGACCCAGTACTTC. Protein sequence: CASSLISGSQETQYF.

Only one count was recorded for this clone. The V gene is TRBV15, the J gene TRBJ1-2, with a tentative D call TRBD1 (5 bases). Trimming took 2 bases from V and 2 from J, leaving 12 bases between them. CDR3 length equals 15 residues. The germline V gene has CDR1 LNHNV and CDR2 YYDKDF (reference sequence). The CDR3 sequence is CATSRQMGGNYGYTF. CDR3 nucleotides: TGTGCCACCAGCAGACAGATGGGGGGGAACTATGGCTACACCTTC.

The chain employs TRBV30 and TRBJ1-6, with a possible D match to TRBD1 (6 bases). This CDR3 is built from 15 residues. Germline CDR1 GTSNPN, CDR2 SVGIG (reference sequence). Between the trimmed V and J ends, which lost 4 bases and 7 bases, there was a span of 17 bases. CDR3 in amino acids: CAWTQGRAWNSPLHF. CDR3 sequence (DNA): TGTGCCTGGACACAGGGTAGGGCCTGGAATTCACCCCTCCACTTT.

The chain joins TRBV6-5 to TRBJ1-2; D gene unclear. Germline V lookup: CDR1 MNHEY, CDR2 SVGAGI. The CDR3 has 15 residues. The ends were cut back, 4 bases at V and 4 bases at J, with 16 bases in the middle. The CDR3: CASSFSRGFGYGYTF. CDR3 sequence (DNA): TGTGCCAGCAGTTTTTCCCGGGGATTTGGCTATGGCTACACCTTC.

This chain links TRBV19 with TRBJ1-6, with TRBD1 matching over 8 bases. Trimming removed 3 bases from V and 8 bases from J; junction bases left unmatched: 9. Germline values: CDR1 LNHDA, CDR2 SQIVND (reference sequence). The CDR3 has 16 residues. The CDR3 DNA reads as TGTGCCAGTAGTATTACAGGGGGAGCAGCCGATTCACCCCTCCACTTT. This encodes CASSITGGAADSPLHF.

This rearrangement joins TRBV5-1 to TRBJ2-1; 8 nucleotides match TRBD1. The CDR3 loop spans 15 amino acids. The V gene's germline CDR1 is SGHRS and CDR2 YFSETQ. V was clipped by 2 bases and J by 2 bases; unmatched bases: 3. The CDR3 spells CASSLADRAYNEQFF. The CDR3 DNA reads as TGCGCCAGCAGCTTAGCGGACAGGGCCTACAATGAGCAGTTCTTC.

This chain uses TRBV24-1 with TRBJ2-5, with a tentative D call TRBD1 (6 bases). The ends were cut back, 2 bases at V and 4 bases at J, with 19 bases in the middle. The CDR3 is 17 residues long. Germline V lookup: CDR1 KGHDR, CDR2 SFDVKD. CDR3 nucleotides: TGTGCCACCAGTGATTCCAGGGGCCAGGGAAGGAGAGAGACCCAGTACTTC. This gives the protein CATSDSRGQGRRETQYF.

V gene TRBV6-5 combines with J gene TRBJ2-7; 11 bases align to TRBD1. This CDR3 region has 14 residues. The junction had 10 bases not matched to a gene; V was cut back by 10 bases and J by 5 bases. The germline V gene has CDR1 MNHEY and CDR2 SVGAGI. The DNA of the CDR3 is TGTGCCACCATGAGGGGGACAGGGGGTCACGAGCAGTACTTC. Translation gives CATMRGTGGHEQYF.